Presented here are 31 T cell receptor beta chains from one specimen sequenced in a study of blood T cell repertoires in COVID-19. Produced via immunoSEQ multiplex PCR; TCRdb's table is partial and in-frame only. Here the sample spans about 320,000 clones, about nine tenths being singletons. Sequencing was carried out using peripheral blood. The receptor set was obtained from a woman in her twenties or thirties with COVID-19, enrolled during active disease.

This chain joins TRBV25-1 and TRBJ2-3, with 9 bases identical to TRBD2. The CDR3 is 16 amino acids. J lost 2 bases, V lost 3 bases, and 6 bases had no gene match. Looked up from germline, CDR1 is MGHDK and CDR2 is SYGVNS. The CDR3: CASSDLSGGVTDTQYF. In DNA, the CDR3 is TGTGCCAGCAGTGATCTTAGCGGGGGTGTCACAGATACGCAGTATTTT. The variable domain in full, with the rest retrieved from reference TRBV25-1 and TRBJ2-3, is EADIYQTPRYLVIGTGKKITLECSQTMGHDKMYWYQQDPGMELHLIHYSYGVNSTEKGDLSSESTVSRIRTEHFPLTLESARPSHTSQYLCASSDLSGGVTDTQYFGPGTRLTVL.

The genes are TRBV19 and TRBJ1-3; no clear D. The length of the CDR3 is 14 residues. The germline V and J ends were trimmed by 3 bases and 0 bases, with 6 bases remaining between them. Germline CDR1 LNHDA, CDR2 SQIVND (reference sequence). CDR3 residues: CASSIPGSGNTIYF. In DNA, the CDR3 is TGTGCCAGTAGTATTCCAGGCTCTGGAAACACCATATATTTT.

V is TRBV6-6 and J is TRBJ1-1, with a weak D call TRBD1 (5 bases). The CDR3 is 12 residues long. The V end lost 10 bases, the J end lost 4 bases, and 13 bases lay between the germline ends. Germline CDR1 reads MNHNY; CDR2 reads SVGAGI (reference sequence). CDR3 nucleotides: TGTGCCACCGTGCAGGGTGGCACTGAAGCTTTCTTT. Amino acid sequence: CATVQGGTEAFF.

This clone was counted a few times. This rearrangement joins TRBV6-1 to TRBJ2-7, with 9 bases fitting TRBD1. The CDR3 contains 16 residues. Germline V CDR1 and CDR2: MNHNS, SASEGT. Trimming removed 2 bases from V and 1 base from J; junction bases left unmatched: 6. CDR3 region: CASSEFDRGRSYEQYV. CDR3 sequence (DNA): TGTGCCAGCAGTGAATTTGACAGGGGGAGATCCTACGAGCAGTACGTC.

The rearrangement uses TRBV12-3 or TRBV12-4 and TRBJ1-6, with D unresolved. V lost 5 bases and J 9 bases, leaving 11 bases between the germline ends. The CDR3 consists of 13 residues. DNA for the CDR3: TGTGCCAGCAGTCCCCATACAGCTTCACCCCTCCACTTT. It encodes CASSPHTASPLHF.

The genes are TRBV13 and TRBJ1-1; D uncertain. CDR1 is PRHDT, CDR2 FYEKMQ, per germline (reference sequence). The V end was cut by 1 base, the J end by 4 bases, with 10 bases between. The CDR3 runs 14 residues. The CDR3 protein is CASSLDREATEAFF. The CDR3 DNA sequence: TGTGCCAGCAGCTTAGACCGGGAGGCCACTGAAGCTTTCTTT.

The chain carries TRBV18 and TRBJ2-5, with D tentatively TRBD1 (6 bases). Trimming shortened V by 5 bases and J by 2 bases, and 15 bases separated the two germline ends. Germline assignment: CDR1 KGHSH and CDR2 LQKENI. The CDR3 runs 15 residues. The chain's CDR3 is CASSEYQGFQETQYF. CDR3 DNA: TGTGCCAGCTCAGAATACCAGGGGTTTCAAGAGACCCAGTACTTC.

V and J are TRBV3-1 (or the pseudogene TRBV3-2) and TRBJ1-6; the D gene is possibly TRBD1 (6 bases). Germline CDR1 reads LGHDT; CDR2 reads YNNKEL (reference sequence). The CDR3 has 16 residues. Trimming shortened V by 4 bases and J by 7 bases, and 17 bases separated the two germline ends. CDR3 amino acids: CASSLGTFLGNSPLHF. CDR3 nucleotides: TGTGCCAGCAGCCTGGGGACATTTTTGGGGAATTCACCCCTCCACTTT.

V is TRBV5-4 and J is TRBJ1-2; TRBD1 aligns across 11 bases. V was pared by 4 bases and J by 5 bases, with 7 bases of the junction left unmatched. Germline V CDR1 and CDR2: SGHNT, YYREEE (reference sequence). The CDR3 contains 15 residues. Written as DNA, the CDR3 is TGTGCCAGCAGCACCCGGACAGGGGGCTTATATGGCTACACCTTC. Translated: CASSTRTGGLYGYTF. The whole variable domain, filled in from reference TRBV5-4 and TRBJ1-2, reads ETGVTQSPTHLIKTRGQQVTLRCSSQSGHNTVSWYQQALGQGPQFIFQYYREEENGRGNFPPRFSGLQFPNYSSELNVNALELDDSALYLCASSTRTGGLYGYTFGSGTRLTVV.

In DNA form, the CDR3 reads TGTGCCAGCAGCCAAGCCCCAGGGGTCACTCCCCAGCATTTT. Translated, it gives CASSQAPGVTPQHF. The chain links TRBV4-2 to TRBJ1-5; perhaps TRBD1 as D (6 bases). Trimming cost V 1 base and J 10 bases, with 14 bases left between them. The germline V gene encodes CDR1 LGHNA and CDR2 YNFKEQ. The CDR3 spans 14 residues.

In regard to this clone: The sample holds other DNA sequences that translate to the same CDR3. This chain joins TRBV5-1 and TRBJ1-1; D not resolved. V was clipped by 4 bases and J by 4 bases, with 8 bases between them. This CDR3 has 12 amino acids. From germline, CDR1 is SGHRS and CDR2 YFSETQ. The CDR3 DNA reads TGCGCCAGCAGCCGGGCGGGCACTGAAGCTTTCTTT. This sequence encodes CASSRAGTEAFF.

J is TRBJ2-2 and V is TRBV7-6, with a tentative D call TRBD1 (5 bases). CDR3 size: 16 residues. Trimming shortened V by 5 bases and J by 1 base, and 14 bases separated the two germline ends. Germline V gene data show CDR1 as SGHVS and CDR2 as FNYEAQ. The CDR3 reads CASSQRIGVNTGELFF. The CDR3 DNA sequence: TGTGCCAGCAGCCAAAGGATAGGGGTGAACACCGGGGAGCTGTTTTTT.

This clone was observed a few times. The chain is built from TRBV14 and TRBJ1-2; the D gene is possibly TRBD1 (6 bases). Trimming took 3 bases from V and 8 from J, leaving 19 bases between them. Germline CDR1 reads SGHDN; CDR2 reads FVKESK. This CDR3 comprises 15 residues. DNA of the CDR3: TGTGCCAGCAGCCAGGGGAGGGGGGTTCCGTCCGGCTACACCTTC. Protein product: CASSQGRGVPSGYTF.

In DNA form, the CDR3 reads TGTGCCAGCAGCTTAGGAAGTCCAGCGGGCTATGGCTACACCTTC. This sequence encodes CASSLGSPAGYGYTF. This sequence joins TRBV7-2 and TRBJ1-2; D remains ambiguous. Trimming took off 1 base at V and 4 bases at J, with 13 bases between the two ends. Germline CDR1 and CDR2: SGHTA and FQGNSA. This CDR3 spans 15 amino acids.

The genes are TRBV6-2 or TRBV6-3 and TRBJ2-7; unclear D gene. V was clipped by 5 bases and J by 3 bases, with 14 bases between them. This CDR3 has 14 residues. The germline CDR1 and CDR2 sequences are MNHEY and SVGEGT. The CDR3 spells CASSPLPGLYEQYF. CDR3 DNA sequence: TGTGCCAGCAGTCCCCTGCCAGGTCTCTACGAGCAGTACTTC.

V gene TRBV11-2 combines with J gene TRBJ2-7; 9 bases line up with TRBD1. V lost 0 bases to trimming and J lost 2 bases; unmatched junction nucleotides: 5. The CDR3 is 16 residues long. The germline V gene encodes CDR1 SGHAT and CDR2 FQNNGV. CDR3 protein: CASSLDSGTGPYEQYV. The CDR3, as DNA: TGTGCCAGCAGCTTAGACTCCGGGACAGGGCCCTACGAGCAGTACGTC.

This clone was found once. The chain links TRBV6-2 or TRBV6-3 to TRBJ1-1; tentatively, D is TRBD1 (5 bases). CDR1 and CDR2 (germline): MNHEY, SVGEGT. Trimming took 3 bases from V and 1 from J, leaving 9 bases between them. The CDR3 loop spans 14 amino acids. The CDR3 spells CASSYRQGNTEAFF. DNA for the CDR3: TGTGCCAGCAGTTATCGCCAGGGGAACACTGAAGCTTTCTTT.

V is TRBV27 and J is TRBJ1-6; TRBD1 is a possible D gene (5 bases). Germline CDR1 MNHEY, CDR2 SMNVEV (reference sequence). This CDR3 has 13 amino acids. Trimming left V 5 bases short and J 12 bases short, with 14 bases between. The DNA of the CDR3 is TGTGCCAGCAGTACGGACACCCGAAGACCCCTCCACTTT. Amino acids: CASSTDTRRPLHF.

The chain links TRBV10-3 to TRBJ2-5, with TRBD2 identical over 7 bases. In germline, CDR1 is ENHRY, CDR2 SYGVKD. J was trimmed by 3 bases and V by 3 bases; bases with no gene match: 4. This CDR3 is built from 14 residues. CDR3 nucleotides: TGTGCCATCAGTGAAGGGCTAGCGGAAGAGACCCAGTACTTC. Its translation: CAISEGLAEETQYF.

This chain uses TRBV5-4 with TRBJ1-2; 7 bases match TRBD1. CDR1 is SGHNT, CDR2 YYREEE, per germline (reference sequence). This CDR3 is 14 amino acids long. The junction had 8 bases not matched to a gene; V was cut back by 4 bases and J by 5 bases. CDR3 coding DNA: TGTGCCAGCAGCGTCGGACAGGCGGGGTATGGCTACACCTTC. This translates into CASSVGQAGYGYTF.

This chain connects TRBV7-8 to TRBJ1-1; D not resolved. The germline V and J ends were trimmed by 3 bases and 1 base, with 9 bases remaining between them. CDR1 is SGHVS, CDR2 FQNEAQ, per germline. The CDR3 length is 14 residues. CDR3 protein: CASSFLQRNTEAFF. Here the CDR3 DNA reads TGTGCCAGCAGCTTCCTTCAGCGGAACACTGAAGCTTTCTTT.

The chain is built from TRBV4-2 and TRBJ1-4; no definite D call. CDR3 length: 15 residues. V shed 2 bases and J shed 0 bases, with 7 bases lying between them. Germline CDR1 LGHNA, CDR2 YNFKEQ. CDR3 residues: CASSQLGATNEKLFF. The CDR3 DNA is TGTGCCAGCAGCCAACTGGGAGCAACTAATGAAAAACTGTTTTTT.

The chain carries TRBV5-5 and TRBJ2-3; possibly TRBD1 for D (5 bases). The V gene lost 2 bases and the J gene lost 5 bases, with 21 bases spanning the gap. The germline CDR1 and CDR2 sequences are SGHKS and YYEKEE (reference sequence). This CDR3 comprises 17 residues. The CDR3 loop is CASSFLGPNIRGDTQYF. As DNA, the CDR3 is TGTGCCAGCAGCTTTTTGGGGCCGAATATCCGCGGAGATACGCAGTATTTT. Combining the CDR3 with reference TRBV5-5 and TRBJ2-3 gives the whole variable domain DAGVTQSPTHLIKTRGQQVTLRCSPISGHKSVSWYQQVLGQGPQFIFQYYEKEERGRGNFPDRFSARQFPNYSSELNVNALLLGDSALYLCASSFLGPNIRGDTQYFGPGTRLTVL.

The genes are TRBV2 and TRBJ1-2; D ambiguous. Deletions cut 6 bases from V and 8 bases from J, with 16 bases between. The germline V gene has CDR1 SNHLY and CDR2 FYNNEI. The length of the CDR3 is 13 residues. CDR3 in amino acids: CASSQFLKEGYTF. CDR3 DNA sequence: TGTGCCAGCAGCCAGTTCCTAAAGGAGGGCTACACCTTC. Full variable domain (remainder filled in from reference TRBV2 and TRBJ1-2): EPEVTQTPSHQVTQMGQEVILRCVPISNHLYFYWYRQILGQKVEFLVSFYNNEISEKSEIFDDQFSVERPDGSNFTLKIRSTKLEDSAMYFCASSQFLKEGYTFGSGTRLTVV.

The V and J genes are TRBV7-9 and TRBJ2-7; 9 nucleotides align to TRBD2. CDR1 is SEHNR, CDR2 FQNEAQ, per germline (reference sequence). V lost 7 bases and J lost 7; bases outside the gene matches: 11. The CDR3 is 14 residues long. DNA of the CDR3: TGTGCCAGCACCCTCCCCGAGAGCGGGAGGGAGCAGTACGTC. This translates into CASTLPESGREQYV.

The chain combines TRBV3-1 (or the pseudogene TRBV3-2) with TRBJ1-3, with a weak D call TRBD1 (5 bases). Germline V gives CDR1 LGHDT, CDR2 YNNKEL (reference sequence). This CDR3 is 15 amino acids long. Trimming cost V 3 bases and J 3 bases, with 12 bases left between them. In DNA, the CDR3 is TGTGCCAGCAGCCAGGGAGGGGCAGGTGGAAACACCATATATTTT. Protein product: CASSQGGAGGNTIYF.

The V call is TRBV3-1 (or the pseudogene TRBV3-2), the J call TRBJ1-4, with unresolved D. Trimming removed 0 bases from V and 5 bases from J, with 10 bases in between. CDR1 LGHDT and CDR2 YNNKEL come from the germline V gene (reference sequence). CDR3 size: 15 residues. In nucleotides, the CDR3 is TGTGCCAGCAGCCAAGAGTCGCGTAGAAATGAAAAACTGTTTTTT. Its protein product is CASSQESRRNEKLFF.

The chain links TRBV18 to TRBJ1-5, with no clear D. V was cut by 2 bases and J by 2 bases, with 7 bases left in between. The CDR3 sequence is 14 residues long. Per the germline V gene, CDR1 is KGHSH and CDR2 is LQKENI. CDR3 sequence: CASSPDSRNQPQHF. Written as DNA, the CDR3 is TGTGCCAGCTCACCAGACTCACGCAATCAGCCCCAGCATTTT.

The chain couples TRBV7-4 to TRBJ1-4; 9 positions agree with TRBD1. The V gene's germline CDR1 is SGHVT and CDR2 SQSDAQ. The CDR3 extends over 17 amino acids. Trimming at V came to 5 bases and at J to 7 bases, leaving 14 bases not matched to a gene. CDR3 loop: CASSHRDREVIGEKLFF. The DNA for the CDR3 is TGTGCCAGCAGCCACCGGGACAGGGAGGTAATAGGTGAAAAACTGTTTTTT.

This clone was recorded once. The rearrangement links TRBV15 to TRBJ1-4; no firm D call. The CDR3 extends over 12 amino acids. Trimming cost V 3 bases and J 10 bases, with 9 bases left between them. Germline CDR1 is LNHNV and CDR2 is YYDKDF (reference sequence). The DNA of the CDR3 is TGTGCCACCAGCAGTCTTCCTCCAAAACTGTTTTTT. Amino acid sequence: CATSSLPPKLFF.

J is TRBJ2-7 and V is TRBV7-9; D may be TRBD2 (5 bases). Trimming removed 5 bases at V and 2 bases at J, with 13 bases between. The germline gives CDR1 SEHNR, CDR2 FQNEAQ (reference sequence). The CDR3 totals 14 residues. The CDR3 protein is CASSGDGNTYEQYF. CDR3 coding DNA: TGTGCCAGCAGCGGTGACGGGAATACCTACGAGCAGTACTTC. Full variable domain (outside the CDR3, taken from reference TRBV7-9 and TRBJ2-7): DTGVSQNPRHKITKRGQNVTFRCDPISEHNRLYWYRQTLGQGPEFLTYFQNEAQLEKSRLLSDRFSAERPKGSFSTLEIQRTEQGDSAMYLCASSGDGNTYEQYFGPGTRLTVT.